This TCR beta chain was captured in a study of human T cells and chemical hapten exposure. Study background: TCR yields per sample varied, mainly owing to small pooled library volume differences.

Individual cDNA molecules had unique molecular identifiers attached to them by the library. Study processing details: Sampled TCR counts reached a median of around 89,000 per sample, with values ranging from about 20,000 to 750,000. TCRdb re-called the RACE reads with MiXCR, one entry per CDR3 protein. For this entry, the V and J calls and clone size follow TCRdb and not the study's own pipeline. Altogether tens of thousands of distinct CDR3 sequences are present, roughly 8.6% being singletons, with the ten largest covering around 1.4%. Study-level results: Unchanged with DPC sensitization were TCRs above 1 in 1000 frequency.

The time point denotes: healthy volunteer bleed at 6 weeks. Blood, whole and unfractionated, served as the source for total RNA extraction. This clonotype was observed a handful of times. The antigen is not known. Germline CDR1 and CDR2: SGHRS and YFSETQ. The CDR3 contains 13 residues. Trimming shortened V by 4 bases and J by 6 bases, and 13 bases separated the two germline ends. The clonotype comes from a male donor in good health. Some clones in this sample may be carry-over from other donors' samples. The chain couples TRBV5-1 to TRBJ1-1; D unclear. Sample: whole blood. The CDR3 loop reads CASSTGSTAEAFF. CDR3 nucleotide sequence: TGCGCCAGCAGCACCGGATCCACCGCTGAAGCTTTCTTT.